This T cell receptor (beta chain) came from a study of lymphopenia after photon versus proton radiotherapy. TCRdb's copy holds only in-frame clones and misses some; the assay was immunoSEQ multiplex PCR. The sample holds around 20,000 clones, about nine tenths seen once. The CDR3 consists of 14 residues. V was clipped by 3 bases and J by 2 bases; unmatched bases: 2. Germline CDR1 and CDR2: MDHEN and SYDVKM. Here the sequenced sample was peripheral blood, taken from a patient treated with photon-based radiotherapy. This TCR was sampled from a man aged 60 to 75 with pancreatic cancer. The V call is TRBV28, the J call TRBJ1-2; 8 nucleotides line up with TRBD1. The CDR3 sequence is CASSFRTGNYGYTF. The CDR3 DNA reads TGTGCCAGCAGTTTCAGGACAGGGAACTATGGCTACACCTTC.